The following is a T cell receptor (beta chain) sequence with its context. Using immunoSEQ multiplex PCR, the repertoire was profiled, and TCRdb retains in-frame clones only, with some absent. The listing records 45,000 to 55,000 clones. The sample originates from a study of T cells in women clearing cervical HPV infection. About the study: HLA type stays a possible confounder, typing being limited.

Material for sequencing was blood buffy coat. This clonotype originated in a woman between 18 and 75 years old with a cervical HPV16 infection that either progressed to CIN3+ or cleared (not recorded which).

The CDR3 bases that were read are TGTGCCAGCAGTGCTGACTATTCGGTACGTGAG. This translates into CASSADYSVRE. The full CDR3 protein reads CASSADYSVREQFF. The V and J genes are TRBV2 and TRBJ2-1; the D gene is possibly TRBD2 (5 bases). The CDR3 end falls 3 residues outside the read, so it is completed with the germline J gene. Germline V gives CDR1 SNHLY, CDR2 FYNNEI. The V end lost 4 bases, the J end lost 9 bases, and 16 bases lay between the germline ends. This CDR3 comprises 14 residues. The full variable domain, in which reference TRBV2 and TRBJ2-1 provide the parts outside the CDR3, is EPEVTQTPSHQVTQMGQEVILRCVPISNHLYFYWYRQILGQKVEFLVSFYNNEISEKSEIFDDQFSVERPDGSNFTLKIRSTKLEDSAMYFCASSADYSVREQFFGPGTRLTVL.